The 21 T cell receptor beta chains reported below all come from one sample, sequenced in a study of blood T cell repertoires in COVID-19. TCRdb's copy holds only in-frame clones and misses some; the assay was immunoSEQ multiplex PCR. The table has about 180,000 clones, 75% to 90% seen once. Source material: PBMCs or T cells enriched from blood (not recorded which). Receptors originate from a man between 35 and 55 years old who had recovered from COVID-19.

The J gene is TRBJ1-5, the V gene TRBV6-1; no definite D call. This CDR3 has 13 residues. V lost 3 bases, J lost 0 bases, and 3 bases lay in between. Germline CDR1 and CDR2: MNHNS and SASEGT. The CDR3 region has the DNA TGTGCCAGCAGTGAGTATAGCAATCAGCCCCAGCATTTT. Translating it yields CASSEYSNQPQHF.

Here the CDR3 reads CASSSGQGISLFNQPQHF. CDR3 nucleotides: TGTGCCAGTAGCTCGGGACAGGGGATATCCCTCTTCAATCAGCCCCAGCATTTT. The chain joins TRBV19 to TRBJ1-5; 10 nucleotides align to TRBD1. The V segment lost 6 bases and the J segment 3 bases; nucleotides outside the gene matches: 14. This CDR3 spans 18 amino acids. The germline V gene encodes CDR1 LNHDA and CDR2 SQIVND (reference sequence).

The chain couples TRBV11-3 to TRBJ1-2; possible D gene TRBD1, 6 bases. V lost 1 base and J lost 8, with 11 bases in between. CDR1 and CDR2 (germline): SGHNT, YENEEA. CDR3 length equals 13 residues. CDR3 region: CASSLGGLGGYTF. In DNA form, the CDR3 reads TGTGCCAGCAGCTTAGGGGGGCTGGGAGGCTACACCTTC.

The chain employs TRBV28 and TRBJ1-4; weak D call: TRBD1 (5 bases). The CDR3 has 14 amino acids. V was shortened by 4 bases and J by 14 bases, with 20 bases between the two germline ends. Germline-derived CDR1 and CDR2 are MDHEN and SYDVKM. This CDR3 reads CASSSNDLPYRLFF. CDR3 bases: TGTGCCAGCAGTTCAAATGACCTCCCCTACAGGCTGTTTTTT.

V usage is TRBV6-5 and J usage is TRBJ1-4; maybe TRBD1 (6 bases). CDR1 is MNHEY, CDR2 SVGAGI, per germline. Trimming removed 4 bases from V and 8 bases from J, with 14 bases in between. The CDR3 is 14 amino acids. This CDR3 is CASSFYPDREKLFF. The CDR3, as DNA: TGTGCCAGCAGTTTTTACCCCGACAGGGAAAAACTGTTTTTT.

The chain couples TRBV5-5 to TRBJ1-5; the D gene is possibly TRBD1 (6 bases). V was trimmed by 0 bases and J by 1 base, leaving 8 bases between them. CDR1 is SGHKS, CDR2 YYEKEE, per germline (reference sequence). CDR3 length: 15 amino acids. Written as DNA, the CDR3 is TGTGCCAGCAGCTTGGCGGACAGCAGCAATCAGCCCCAGCATTTT. Protein sequence: CASSLADSSNQPQHF. The full variable domain, with the rest looked up from reference TRBV5-5 and TRBJ1-5, is DAGVTQSPTHLIKTRGQQVTLRCSPISGHKSVSWYQQVLGQGPQFIFQYYEKEERGRGNFPDRFSARQFPNYSSELNVNALLLGDSALYLCASSLADSSNQPQHFGDGTRLSIL.

The J gene is TRBJ1-1, the V gene TRBV5-6; 7 bases line up with TRBD1. V lost 0 bases and J lost 3; bases outside the gene matches: 8. The CDR3 length is 16 residues. Per germline, CDR1 SGHDT and CDR2 YYEEEE. As DNA, the CDR3 is TGTGCCAGCAGCTTGGGGAGGGGGCTCGGGTACACTGAAGCTTTCTTT. This translates into CASSLGRGLGYTEAFF.

The CDR3 DNA reads as TGTGCCAGCAGCCGCTGGGTCGGGACAGGGGAGAGTACTGAAGCTTTCTTT. Translating gives CASSRWVGTGESTEAFF. The J gene is TRBJ1-1, the V gene TRBV3-1 (or the pseudogene TRBV3-2), with 10 bases matching TRBD1. V shed 4 bases and J 5 bases; nucleotides not matched to a gene: 13. The length of the CDR3 is 17 residues. CDR1 is LGHDT and CDR2 is YNNKEL in the germline V gene (reference sequence).

The chain carries TRBV27 and TRBJ2-7; D is unresolved. The ends were cut back, 2 bases at V and 0 bases at J, with 8 bases in the middle. Germline loops: CDR1 MNHEY, CDR2 SMNVEV (reference sequence). The CDR3 is made up of 14 amino acids. DNA for the CDR3: TGTGCCAGCAGTTTAAGCTTCCTCTCCTACGAGCAGTACTTC. Translated: CASSLSFLSYEQYF.

This clone has just a few counts. This rearrangement joins TRBV29-1 to TRBJ2-2, with a weak D call TRBD1 (6 bases). Germline CDR1 is SQVTM and CDR2 is ANQGSEA. The CDR3 consists of 12 residues. V lost 3 bases, J lost 7 bases, and 9 bases lay in between. The CDR3 DNA follows: TGCAGCGTTGACCTAGGGGGCGGGGAGCTGTTTTTT. It codes for CSVDLGGGELFF.

In this sample, this clone turned up once. This sequence joins TRBV4-1 and TRBJ2-3; 13 bases align to TRBD2. The CDR3 runs to 16 residues. Germline CDR1 and CDR2: MGHRA and YSYEKL. V was pared by 6 bases and J by 5 bases, with 8 bases of the junction left unmatched. For the CDR3, the DNA is TGCGCCAGCAGTTGGACTAGCGGGAGTTCTGTAGATACGCAGTATTTT. This gives the protein CASSWTSGSSVDTQYF.

The rearrangement uses TRBV5-4 and TRBJ2-4; 9 bases are a match to TRBD1. Germline CDR1 SGHNT, CDR2 YYREEE (reference sequence). The CDR3 has 18 amino acids. J was trimmed by 0 bases and V by 0 bases; bases with no gene match: 7. DNA for the CDR3: TGTGCCAGCAGCTTGGACAGGGGGCTTTTAGGAGCCAAAAACATTCAGTACTTC. The encoded protein is CASSLDRGLLGAKNIQYF.

The chain employs TRBV4-1 and TRBJ2-1; 7 nucleotides match TRBD1. Germline-derived CDR1 and CDR2 are MGHRA and YSYEKL. The CDR3 contains 14 residues. The ends lost 7 bases at V and 8 bases at J; junction bases unmatched: 11. This CDR3 is CASTREQGIHEQFF. As DNA, the CDR3 is TGCGCCAGCACTCGAGAACAGGGGATCCATGAGCAGTTCTTC.

This rearrangement joins TRBV19 to TRBJ2-7; D might be TRBD1 (6 bases). The CDR3 extends over 14 amino acids. CDR1 LNHDA and CDR2 SQIVND come from the germline V gene (reference sequence). Trimming removed 1 base at V and 0 bases at J, with 7 bases between. The CDR3 DNA reads TGTGCCAGTAGTATAGCAGGGGACTCCTACGAGCAGTACTTC. Encoded protein: CASSIAGDSYEQYF. Filled out from reference TRBV19 and TRBJ2-7, the complete variable domain reads DGGITQSPKYLFRKEGQNVTLSCEQNLNHDAMYWYRQDPGQGLRLIYYSQIVNDFQKGDIAEGYSVSREKKESFPLTVTSAQKNPTAFYLCASSIAGDSYEQYFGPGTRLTVT.

V and J are TRBV30 and TRBJ2-5, with D possibly being TRBD2 (5 bases). V lost 0 bases and J lost 5, with 16 bases in between. The CDR3 consists of 15 residues. Looked up from germline, CDR1 is GTSNPN and CDR2 is SVGIG (reference sequence). The CDR3 region is CAWSVKAVPGETQYF. The CDR3 DNA reads as TGTGCCTGGAGTGTTAAAGCGGTACCCGGGGAGACCCAGTACTTC.

This chain links TRBV30 with TRBJ1-5, with D tentatively TRBD1 (5 bases). CDR1 is GTSNPN and CDR2 is SVGIG in the germline V gene (reference sequence). V was pared by 3 bases and J by 13 bases, with 16 bases between. The CDR3 is 12 residues long. This chain's CDR3 is CAWSSGATSQHF. The CDR3 DNA sequence: TGTGCCTGGAGCAGCGGGGCCACTTCGCAGCATTTT.

The rearrangement joins TRBV24-1 to TRBJ1-2, with D tentatively TRBD1 (6 bases). The germline CDR1 and CDR2 sequences are KGHDR and SFDVKD. The CDR3 runs 14 residues. Trimming cost V 7 bases and J 8 bases, with 19 bases left between them. CDR3 protein: CATSENTGLEGYTF. CDR3 bases: TGTGCCACCAGCGAAAATACAGGGCTCGAAGGCTACACCTTC.

Only one count was recorded for this clone. V and J are TRBV7-9 and TRBJ2-7; possible D gene TRBD2, 6 bases. V was clipped by 6 bases and J by 2 bases, with 11 bases between them. Per the germline V gene, CDR1 is SEHNR and CDR2 is FQNEAQ (reference sequence). The CDR3 has 13 residues. The CDR3 region has the DNA TGTGCCAGCAGTCGGGGAGGAACCTACGAGCAGTACTTC. Translation gives CASSRGGTYEQYF.

The chain links TRBV29-1 to TRBJ2-7; 12 nucleotides agree with TRBD2. CDR1 is SQVTM and CDR2 is ANQGSEA in the germline V gene. This CDR3 spans 13 amino acids. The V and J ends lost 7 bases and 7 bases, in that order; junction bases with no gene match: 8. CDR3 protein: CSAPSGRAGEQYF. The CDR3 DNA is TGCAGCGCCCCTAGCGGGAGGGCCGGGGAGCAGTACTTC.

The rearrangement uses TRBV30 and TRBJ2-7, with 7 bases fitting TRBD2. V trimming: 1 base; J trimming: 0 bases; junction bases outside the gene matches: 12. The CDR3 contains 17 residues. Germline V gene lookup returns CDR1 GTSNPN and CDR2 SVGIG (reference sequence). The DNA of the CDR3 is TGTGCCTGGAGTGAATGGCGGGAGTACTTGGACTCCTACGAGCAGTACTTC. This gives the protein CAWSEWREYLDSYEQYF.

The gene calls are TRBV12-3 or TRBV12-4 and TRBJ1-2; D ambiguous. CDR3 length: 13 residues. Trimming removed 4 bases at V and 4 bases at J, with 10 bases between. The CDR3 sequence is CASSSRTSYGYTF. CDR3 in DNA: TGTGCCAGCAGTTCCAGGACTTCCTATGGCTACACCTTC.